This TCR beta chain is drawn from a study of blood T cell repertoires in COVID-19. Authors' analysis steps: Using reference gene primer amplification, nucleated cell counts were estimated. Profiled with immunoSEQ multiplex PCR; TCRdb holds only in-frame clones, not every one. V and J calls and clone size follow that table, whereas D and trimming were derived from the DNA. The sample includes over 15,000 clones, approximately 86% seen only once; the top ten take 10% to 15%. This sequence originates from a human donor in a cohort sampled during active COVID-19. The material sequenced was peripheral blood.

The CDR3 loop is CASSLIRGGGLKSTDTQYF. In nucleotides, the CDR3 is TGTGCCAGCAGCTTAATCCGCGGGGGGGGCTTAAAAAGCACAGATACGCAGTATTTT. The chain recombines TRBV7-9 with TRBJ2-3, with 9 bases matching TRBD2. The junction had 12 bases not matched to a gene; V was cut back by 2 bases and J by 0 bases. CDR3 length: 19 amino acids. Germline V gene sequence: CDR1 SEHNR, CDR2 FQNEAQ (reference sequence).